This T cell receptor beta chain was sequenced for a study of blood T cell repertoires in COVID-19. On the study more broadly: Sources were T cells, B-cell-depleted T cells, or PBMCs; the material itself was cDNA or gDNA.

This CDR3 has 15 residues. Germline CDR1 SGHRS, CDR2 YFSETQ. V lost 2 bases and J lost 5; bases outside the gene matches: 7. Here immunoSEQ multiplex PCR was the method, and the copy in TCRdb shows in-frame clones only, minus some. Among roughly 360,000 clones listed, roughly 77% were seen once. The chain combines TRBV5-1 with TRBJ2-3; 8 bases are a match to TRBD1. The source of this sequence is a human donor with acute or convalescent COVID-19. The donor label of this sample is uncertain. Sequencing was done on a sample of peripheral blood. The CDR3 DNA reads TGCGCCAGCAGCTTTTTGGACAGGGCGGGAGATACGCAGTATTTT. Residues: CASSFLDRAGDTQYF.